The clone carrying this T cell receptor beta chain was seen ten or more times. TCRbeta library preparation incorporated unique molecular identifiers. TCRdb processed the PCR reads anew with MiXCR; each CDR3 protein has one entry. The sample includes about 480,000 distinct CDR3 sequences, around 13% of them seen just once. These data are taken from a study of T-cell reconstitution after alpha-beta-depleted transplantation in children. CDR1 and CDR2 (germline): MNHEY, SVGAGI. CDR3 length equals 8 residues. Deletions cut 8 bases from V and 9 bases from J, with 2 bases between. The TCR was taken from a human donor who donated a stem cell graft to a child with combined immunodeficiency. J is TRBJ1-3 and V is TRBV6-5; D gene unclear. The source material was PBMCs from the stem cell graft donor, sampled from the stem cell graft. The CDR3 reads CASRTIYF. CDR3 bases: TGTGCCAGCCGCACCATATATTTT.